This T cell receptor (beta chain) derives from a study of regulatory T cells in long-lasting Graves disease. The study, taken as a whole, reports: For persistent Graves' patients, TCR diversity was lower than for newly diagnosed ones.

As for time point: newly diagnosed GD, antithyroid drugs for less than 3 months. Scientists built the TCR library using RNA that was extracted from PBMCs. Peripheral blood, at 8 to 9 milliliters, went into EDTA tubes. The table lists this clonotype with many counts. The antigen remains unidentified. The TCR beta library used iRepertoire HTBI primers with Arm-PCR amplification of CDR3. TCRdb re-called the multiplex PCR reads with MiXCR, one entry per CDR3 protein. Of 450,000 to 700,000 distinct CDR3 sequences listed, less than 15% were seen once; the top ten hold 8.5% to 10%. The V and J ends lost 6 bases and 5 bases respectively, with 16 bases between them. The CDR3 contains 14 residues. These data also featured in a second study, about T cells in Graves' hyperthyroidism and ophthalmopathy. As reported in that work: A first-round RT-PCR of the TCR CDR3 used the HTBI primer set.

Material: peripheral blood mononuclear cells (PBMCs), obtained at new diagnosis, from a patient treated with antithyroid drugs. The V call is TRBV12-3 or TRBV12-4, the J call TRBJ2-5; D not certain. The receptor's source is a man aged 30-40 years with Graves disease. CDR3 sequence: CASSLARVPETQYF. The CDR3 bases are TGTGCCAGCAGCCTGGCCCGGGTGCCCGAGACCCAGTACTTC.